The rows below give T cell receptor beta chains drawn from one sample of a study of PD-1 blockade in classical Hodgkin lymphoma. The table came from immunoSEQ multiplex PCR; TCRdb's copy has only in-frame clones and leaves some out. The repertoire includes about 94,000 clones, roughly 89% of them detected once, and about 10% sits in the top ten. Source: peripheral blood mononuclear cells (PBMCs), taken before the second cycle of nivolumab. The receptors stem from a human donor with classical Hodgkin lymphoma. Each CDR3 is given with its conserved first and last residue. D genes are given only for firm matches. Some rows mark clone size as missing; the rest say once, few, many or name a class of expanded clone.

CDR3aa: CASSLDSGLETQYF
CDR3nt: TGTGCCAGCAGCTTAGATTCCGGGCTAGAGACCCAGTACTTC
abundance: NA
v_gene: TRBV7-8
d_gene: NA
j_gene: TRBJ2-5

CDR3aa: CASSFRYRSSYNEQFF
CDR3nt: TGTGCCAGCAGCTTCCGTTACAGGAGCTCCTACAATGAGCAGTTCTTC
abundance: NA
v_gene: TRBV7-6
d_gene: NA
j_gene: TRBJ2-1

CDR3aa: CASNHGQGAYEQYF
CDR3nt: TGTGCCAGCAACCATGGACAGGGGGCCTACGAGCAGTACTTC
abundance: NA
v_gene: TRBV6-1
d_gene: TRBD1
j_gene: TRBJ2-7

CDR3aa: CASSNEAGGPNTGELFF
CDR3nt: TGCGCCAGCAGCAACGAAGCGGGAGGGCCGAACACCGGGGAGCTGTTTTTT
abundance: NA
v_gene: TRBV5-1
d_gene: TRBD2
j_gene: TRBJ2-2

CDR3aa: CASSLEQGAAKNIQYF
CDR3nt: TGCGCCAGCAGCTTGGAGCAGGGGGCGGCCAAAAACATTCAGTACTTC
abundance: once
v_gene: TRBV5-1
d_gene: TRBD1
j_gene: TRBJ2-4

CDR3aa: CASSHRDGNTEAFF
CDR3nt: TGTGCCAGCAGTCACAGGGATGGGAACACTGAAGCTTTCTTT
abundance: NA
v_gene: TRBV27
d_gene: NA
j_gene: TRBJ1-1

CDR3aa: CASSFGGRYEQYF
CDR3nt: TGTGCCAGCAGCTTCGGGGGGAGGTACGAGCAGTACTTC
abundance: NA
v_gene: TRBV5-4
d_gene: TRBD2
j_gene: TRBJ2-7

CDR3aa: CASSQWTGNEQYF
CDR3nt: TGCGCCAGCAGCCAATGGACAGGGAACGAGCAGTACTTC
abundance: few
v_gene: TRBV4-1
d_gene: TRBD1
j_gene: TRBJ2-7

CDR3aa: CASSLGRGTYGYTF
CDR3nt: TGTGCCAGCAGCTTAGGCAGGGGGACCTATGGCTACACCTTC
abundance: NA
v_gene: TRBV13
d_gene: TRBD1
j_gene: TRBJ1-2

CDR3aa: CASSLAGGSYEQYF
CDR3nt: TGTGCCAGCAGCCTAGCGGGAGGCTCCTACGAGCAGTACTTC
abundance: NA
v_gene: TRBV6-1
d_gene: TRBD2
j_gene: TRBJ2-7

CDR3aa: CASSSGQGGSPLHF
CDR3nt: TGTGCCAGCAGCTCGGGACAGGGAGGTTCACCCCTCCACTTT
abundance: NA
v_gene: TRBV7-2
d_gene: TRBD1
j_gene: TRBJ1-6

CDR3aa: CASSDPTSGGRGEQFF
CDR3nt: TGTGCCAGCAGCGACCCGACTAGCGGGGGGAGGGGGGAGCAGTTCTTC
abundance: NA
v_gene: TRBV2
d_gene: TRBD2
j_gene: TRBJ2-1

CDR3aa: CASSLGGATYNEQFF
CDR3nt: TGTGCCAGCAGTTTAGGGGGGGCCACCTACAATGAGCAGTTCTTC
abundance: NA
v_gene: TRBV28
d_gene: NA
j_gene: TRBJ2-1

CDR3aa: CAPRTVYNEQFF
CDR3nt: TGTGCCCCCAGGACGGTTTACAATGAGCAGTTCTTC
abundance: NA
v_gene: TRBV2
d_gene: NA
j_gene: TRBJ2-1